These 11 T cell receptor beta chains were all obtained from the same sample, sequenced in a study of cytomegalovirus exposure and HLA in healthy donors (dated 2017 in TCRdb). To prepare the library, the immunoSEQ multiplex PCR assay was applied. The multiplex PCR relied on a mix of 60 forward primers for TCR Vbeta segments and 13 reverse primers for TCR Jbeta segments. Here the immuneACCESS table is served through TCRdb, limited to in-frame sequences with V and J called. Missing clones are a known gap in these copies; in checked studies unresolved V genes cover under half, and the rest lacks a known reason. The table for this sample lists 190,000 or so clones; 75% to 85% of them were counted only once. The ten biggest clones cover around 6% of the sample. Sequences were obtained from PBMCs. These receptor sequences come from a woman between 45 and 65 years old in good health and CMV-seropositive.

The chain couples TRBV5-1 to TRBJ2-3, with a weak D call TRBD2 (5 bases). This CDR3 comprises 16 residues. The germline CDR1 and CDR2 sequences are SGHRS and YFSETQ. Trimming left V 2 bases short and J 1 base short, with 14 bases between. DNA for the CDR3: TGCGCCAGCAGCTTACCGGGGTCGGGCGGCACAGATACGCAGTATTTT. It codes for CASSLPGSGGTDTQYF.

This chain links TRBV14 with TRBJ2-1; D perhaps matches TRBD2 (6 bases). The V end lost 1 base, the J end lost 7 bases, and 11 bases lay between the germline ends. There are 14 residues in the CDR3. Looked up from germline, CDR1 is SGHDN and CDR2 is FVKESK. This CDR3 reads CASSQVAGRNEQFF. CDR3 bases: TGTGCCAGCAGCCAAGTTGCAGGGAGGAATGAGCAGTTCTTC.

The V and J genes are TRBV4-3 and TRBJ2-7; maybe TRBD2 (5 bases). V gave up 0 bases and J gave up 3 bases, with 12 bases separating them. This CDR3 has 15 amino acids. Looked up from germline, CDR1 is LGHNA and CDR2 is YSLEER. The CDR3 sequence is CASSQDRTRDYEQYF. The CDR3 DNA reads as TGCGCCAGCAGCCAAGATCGCACCCGGGACTACGAGCAGTACTTC.

The chain joins TRBV18 to TRBJ2-3, with TRBD1 matching over 10 bases. The CDR3 runs to 19 residues. The germline V gene has CDR1 KGHSH and CDR2 LQKENI. Trimming removed 3 bases from V and 2 bases from J; junction bases left unmatched: 14. The CDR3 loop reads CASSPVGKTGGYLTDTQYF. The CDR3 bases are TGTGCCAGCTCACCCGTAGGAAAGACAGGGGGCTACCTCACAGATACGCAGTATTTT.

The J gene is TRBJ1-2, the V gene TRBV5-6; D unresolved. Trimming took off 0 bases at V and 3 bases at J, with 9 bases between the two ends. This CDR3 is 14 amino acids long. Germline V lookup: CDR1 SGHDT, CDR2 YYEEEE. Here the CDR3 DNA reads TGTGCCAGCAGCTTGGGAGAGGCCGACTATGGCTACACCTTC. Its translation is CASSLGEADYGYTF.

This chain links TRBV9 with TRBJ1-2; tentative D call: TRBD1 (5 bases). The CDR3 has 12 amino acids. Germline V gives CDR1 SGDLS, CDR2 YYNGEE. V lost 2 bases, J lost 4 bases, and 6 bases lay in between. The CDR3 sequence is CASSVDSYGYTF. DNA of the CDR3: TGTGCCAGCAGCGTTGACAGCTATGGCTACACCTTC.

This clone was recorded once. The chain employs TRBV28 and TRBJ1-6; D call uncertain. Germline values: CDR1 MDHEN, CDR2 SYDVKM. V dropped 7 bases and J dropped 5 bases, with 9 bases sitting between them. CDR3 size: 13 residues. CDR3 loop: CASMGRNNSPLHF. The CDR3 nucleotides read TGTGCCAGCATGGGCAGGAATAATTCACCCCTCCACTTT.

This chain uses TRBV4-1 with TRBJ1-3; D perhaps matches TRBD1 (5 bases). This CDR3 has 16 amino acids. V was trimmed by 0 bases and J by 4 bases, leaving 13 bases between them. Germline V gives CDR1 MGHRA, CDR2 YSYEKL. For the CDR3, the DNA is TGCGCCAGCAGCCAAGAACGCCGCAGGGAAGGAAACACCATATATTTT. This translates into CASSQERRREGNTIYF.

The chain is built from TRBV19 and TRBJ2-7; 7 bases match TRBD1. Germline CDR1 LNHDA, CDR2 SQIVND (reference sequence). J was trimmed by 4 bases and V by 3 bases; bases with no gene match: 6. The CDR3 is 14 amino acids. CDR3 region: CASSIEGGAYEQYF. The DNA of the CDR3 is TGTGCCAGTAGTATTGAAGGGGGCGCTTACGAGCAGTACTTC.

This sequence joins TRBV5-1 and TRBJ1-1; a weak D match, TRBD1 (5 bases). Trimming removed 2 bases from V and 2 bases from J, with 10 bases in between. Looked up from germline, CDR1 is SGHRS and CDR2 is YFSETQ. The CDR3 spans 14 residues. The CDR3 nucleotides read TGCGCCAGCAGCTTCGACAGCCGAAACACTGAAGCTTTCTTT. Protein sequence: CASSFDSRNTEAFF. The full variable domain, in which reference TRBV5-1 and TRBJ1-1 provide the parts outside the CDR3, is KAGVTQTPRYLIKTRGQQVTLSCSPISGHRSVSWYQQTPGQGLQFLFEYFSETQRNKGNFPGRFSGRQFSNSRSEMNVSTLELGDSALYLCASSFDSRNTEAFFGQGTRLTVV.

V gene TRBV19 combines with J gene TRBJ2-5, with D perhaps matching TRBD2 (6 bases). The CDR3 contains 14 residues. The germline V gene encodes CDR1 LNHDA and CDR2 SQIVND (reference sequence). Trimming pared 5 bases from V and 2 bases from J, leaving 12 bases between. CDR3: CASSSGLRQETQYF. The CDR3 DNA reads as TGTGCCAGTAGTTCGGGACTCCGTCAAGAGACCCAGTACTTC.